The clone carrying this T cell receptor beta chain was counted between two and nine times. As yet, its antigen is unknown. Patients underwent thyroid surgery, and none had received any treatment before it. This specimen belongs to a study of metastatic and nonmetastatic thyroid tumors. Regarding the study as a whole: Benign nodules reportedly had significantly lower TCR beta diversity than malignant thyroid tumors in blood and tumor.

V lost 5 bases and J lost 5, with 10 bases in between. The CDR3 is 12 amino acids. The V gene's germline CDR1 is SGHTA and CDR2 FQGNSA. MiXCR re-clonotyped the PCR reads for TCRdb. The data hold about 7,400 clones, with 25% to 30% observed a single time. The chain combines TRBV7-2 with TRBJ2-7; D may be TRBD1 (6 bases). The sequenced sample consisted of adjacent normal tissue. The receptor was isolated from a male donor with papillary thyroid cancer or a benign thyroid nodule (not recorded which). Some clones in this sample may be carry-over from other donors' samples. The CDR3 reads CASSPNRDEQYF. CDR3 nucleotides: TGTGCCAGCAGCCCCAACAGGGACGAGCAGTACTTC.